The 23 T cell receptor beta chains listed next were all sequenced from one sample in a study of identifying expanded T cells in peripheral blood. This table comes from immunoSEQ multiplex PCR, and its TCRdb copy is limited to in-frame clones, with some not included. The top ten hold roughly 3.3% of the sample, which has about 120,000 clones, more than 80% seen once. Sequencing input: blood. The receptors stem from a person aged 18 to 69 in good health.

V and J are TRBV28 and TRBJ1-2; TRBD1 is a possible D gene (5 bases). CDR1 is MDHEN, CDR2 SYDVKM, per germline. Between the trimmed V and J ends, which lost 5 bases and 3 bases, there was a span of 16 bases. The CDR3 loop spans 15 amino acids. CDR3 residues: CASSALDRGYYGYTF. The CDR3 coding sequence is TGTGCCAGCAGTGCCCTCGACCGGGGGTACTATGGCTACACCTTC.

This clone was counted once. This chain connects TRBV28 to TRBJ2-7; D gene unclear. The CDR3 contains 13 residues. In germline, CDR1 is MDHEN, CDR2 SYDVKM. V was trimmed by 3 bases and J by 2 bases, leaving 8 bases between them. The CDR3 nucleotides read TGTGCCAGCAGTTTTGGTACGGCCTACGAGCAGTACTTC. This translates into CASSFGTAYEQYF.

The V call is TRBV29-1, the J call TRBJ2-3; D perhaps matches TRBD2 (5 bases). In germline, CDR1 is SQVTM, CDR2 ANQGSEA. The CDR3 has 12 amino acids. V dropped 4 bases and J dropped 2 bases, with 7 bases sitting between them. The chain's CDR3 is CSVGGYTDTQYF. In nucleotides, the CDR3 is TGCAGCGTTGGCGGGTACACAGATACGCAGTATTTT.

The chain combines TRBV19 with TRBJ1-2, with D possibly matching TRBD1 (5 bases). CDR3 length equals 19 residues. With 1 base removed from V and 5 bases from J, the gap between germline ends came to 26 bases. CDR1 LNHDA and CDR2 SQIVND come from the germline V gene (reference sequence). The CDR3 nucleotides read TGTGCCAGTAGTATAGGTTGGGAGGTGAGAGGTCCGGGGCAGTATGGCTACACCTTC. It is translated as CASSIGWEVRGPGQYGYTF.

This chain connects TRBV7-2 to TRBJ1-2; D perhaps matches TRBD1 (5 bases). CDR1 and CDR2 (germline): SGHTA, FQGNSA. V shed 1 base and J shed 8 bases, with 11 bases lying between them. The CDR3 extends over 13 amino acids. The CDR3 loop is CASSLVMRDGYTF. DNA of the CDR3: TGTGCCAGCAGCTTAGTGATGCGGGACGGCTACACCTTC.

Only one count was recorded for this clone. The chain joins TRBV6-6 to TRBJ2-7; D might be TRBD1 or TRBD2, each matching 5 bases. In germline, CDR1 is MNHNY, CDR2 SVGAGI (reference sequence). CDR3 size: 13 residues. The CDR3 region has the DNA TGTGCCAGCAGCCGAACGACAGAGAGGGTTCGAAACGTC. Translating gives CASSRTTERVRNV.

The chain combines TRBV2 with TRBJ1-4; D is possibly TRBD1 (6 bases). Trimming took off 8 bases at V and 0 bases at J, with 10 bases between the two ends. CDR3 length equals 14 residues. Germline CDR1 and CDR2: SNHLY and FYNNEI. The CDR3 spells CASRRTATNEKLFF. DNA of the CDR3: TGTGCCAGCCGAAGGACAGCAACTAATGAAAAACTGTTTTTT.

The chain joins TRBV18 to TRBJ2-2; D is perhaps TRBD1 or TRBD2 (5 bases each). CDR1 is KGHSH, CDR2 LQKENI, per germline. Trimming took 5 bases from V and 4 from J, leaving 14 bases between them. The CDR3 is made up of 15 amino acids. CDR3 loop: CASSFGPGLTGELFF. The CDR3 DNA follows: TGTGCCAGCTCATTCGGACCGGGGCTCACCGGGGAGCTGTTTTTT.

The V and J genes are TRBV4-2 and TRBJ2-1; TRBD2 agrees at 11 bases. The length of the CDR3 is 20 residues. Germline loops: CDR1 LGHNA, CDR2 YNFKEQ. J lost 0 bases, V lost 4 bases, and 14 bases had no gene match. The DNA of the CDR3 is TGTGCCAGCAGCCTGACCGCGGCTAGCGGGGGGCCGAGCTCCTACAATGAGCAGTTCTTC. It specifies CASSLTAASGGPSSYNEQFF.

The chain recombines TRBV7-9 with TRBJ1-2, with TRBD1 matching 7 bases. The CDR3 totals 15 residues. J gave up 6 bases and V 4 bases, and 11 bases lay outside the gene matches. Germline V CDR1 and CDR2: SEHNR, FQNEAQ (reference sequence). In DNA form, the CDR3 reads TGTGCCAGCAGCTATGGAGGGGGCGCGAGGGATGGCTACACCTTC. It translates to CASSYGGGARDGYTF.

This clone was observed a single time. The conserved phenylalanine or tryptophan normally closing the CDR3 is absent here, so this likely arose from a read error. The DNA is left out, because the CDR3 cannot be placed on it with certainty; the CDR3 is given as TCRdb lists it. The gene calls are TRBV12-2 and TRBJ1-5; the table's D call, TRBD1, was not checked against the DNA. TRBV12-2 is designated a pseudogene. The CDR3 is 8 residues long, counting both termini. CDR3 region: CASPAQGN.

This chain uses TRBV2 with TRBJ1-5, with 9 positions matching TRBD1. The CDR3 loop spans 15 amino acids. The germline CDR1 and CDR2 sequences are SNHLY and FYNNEI. J was trimmed by 5 bases and V by 6 bases; bases with no gene match: 8. CDR3 amino acids: CASRGTGTRDQPQHF. The CDR3 nucleotides read TGTGCCAGCAGGGGGACAGGGACAAGGGATCAGCCCCAGCATTTT. The variable domain in full, completed from reference TRBV2 and TRBJ1-5, reads EPEVTQTPSHQVTQMGQEVILRCVPISNHLYFYWYRQILGQKVEFLVSFYNNEISEKSEIFDDQFSVERPDGSNFTLKIRSTKLEDSAMYFCASRGTGTRDQPQHFGDGTRLSIL.

CDR3 sequence (DNA): TGTGCCAGCAGCGCGGGAGCCGGGGGGTCCGAAAAGAATGAGCAGTTCTTC. It is translated as CASSAGAGGSEKNEQFF. The chain employs TRBV5-6 and TRBJ2-1; the match to TRBD2 covers 7 bases. CDR3 length equals 17 residues. V lost 4 bases and J lost 7; bases outside the gene matches: 17. CDR1 is SGHDT and CDR2 is YYEEEE in the germline V gene.

The chain is built from TRBV5-1 and TRBJ1-1; D gene ambiguous. V lost 0 bases and J lost 2, with 8 bases in between. Germline assignment: CDR1 SGHRS and CDR2 YFSETQ. CDR3 size: 14 residues. CDR3: CASSLVGYNTEAFF. In DNA, the CDR3 is TGCGCCAGCAGCTTGGTAGGTTACAACACTGAAGCTTTCTTT.

The chain has TRBV5-1 and TRBJ1-1; 7 bases line up with TRBD1. This CDR3 spans 14 amino acids. With 4 bases clipped from V and 0 bases from J, the junction kept 3 bases outside the gene matches. CDR1 is SGHRS and CDR2 is YFSETQ in the germline V gene. This chain's CDR3 is CASSMTGLNTEAFF. The CDR3 DNA follows: TGCGCCAGCAGCATGACAGGGTTGAACACTGAAGCTTTCTTT.

DNA for the CDR3: TGTGCCAGCACTGCGACAGCGCTCTATGGCTACACCTTC. Translation: CASTATALYGYTF. The genes are TRBV6-5 and TRBJ1-2, with D possibly TRBD1 on 5 matching bases. Trimming took off 7 bases at V and 4 bases at J, with 13 bases between the two ends. There are 13 residues in the CDR3. The germline CDR1 and CDR2 sequences are MNHEY and SVGAGI.

This chain uses TRBV30 with TRBJ1-5; D is uncertain. The CDR3 runs to 14 residues. The V gene's germline CDR1 is GTSNPN and CDR2 SVGIG (reference sequence). Trimming removed 2 bases from V and 1 base from J, with 9 bases in between. This chain's CDR3 is CAWSTLLSNQPQHF. Here the CDR3 DNA reads TGTGCCTGGAGTACCCTATTGAGCAATCAGCCCCAGCATTTT.

The V and J genes are TRBV27 and TRBJ2-7; D is perhaps TRBD1 or TRBD2 (6 bases each). V lost 1 base, J lost 3 bases, and 10 bases lay in between. The CDR3 length is 14 residues. Germline V gene data show CDR1 as MNHEY and CDR2 as SMNVEV (reference sequence). This CDR3 is CASSLFRGHYEQYF. The CDR3 coding sequence is TGTGCCAGCAGTTTATTCCGGGGGCACTACGAGCAGTACTTC.

The sample holds a few counts of this clone. This sequence joins TRBV14 and TRBJ2-3, with a weak D call TRBD2 (6 bases). Trimming cost V 0 bases and J 1 base, with 11 bases left between them. This CDR3 has 16 amino acids. CDR1 SGHDN and CDR2 FVKESK come from the germline V gene. The CDR3: CASSQDAGLRTDTQYF. As DNA, the CDR3 is TGTGCCAGCAGCCAAGATGCAGGACTACGCACAGATACGCAGTATTTT.

The V call is TRBV30, the J call TRBJ2-7, with 8 bases matching TRBD2. The CDR3 spans 14 residues. Germline lookup yields CDR1 GTSNPN and CDR2 SVGIG (reference sequence). V shed 7 bases and J 4 bases; nucleotides not matched to a gene: 12. As DNA, the CDR3 is TGTGCCTTGATACCTACCGGGGGGGCATACGAGCAGTACTTC. Translating it yields CALIPTGGAYEQYF.

This chain joins TRBV29-1 and TRBJ1-2; possible D gene TRBD1, 6 bases. Trimming took off 5 bases at V and 5 bases at J, with 30 bases between the two ends. The CDR3 contains 18 residues. Germline CDR1 and CDR2: SQVTM and ANQGSEA. The CDR3 reads CSVSESWQKSGGLYGYTF. CDR3 coding DNA: TGCAGCGTTTCTGAGTCGTGGCAGAAATCGGGGGGGCTTTATGGCTACACCTTC.

The chain joins TRBV5-4 to TRBJ2-7; no clear D gene. V gave up 1 base and J gave up 3 bases, with 11 bases separating them. Per germline, CDR1 SGHNT and CDR2 YYREEE (reference sequence). The CDR3 totals 14 residues. The CDR3 sequence: CASSLSAVSYEQYF. For the CDR3, the DNA is TGTGCCAGCAGCTTGTCCGCGGTAAGCTACGAGCAGTACTTC. Supplemented by reference TRBV5-4 and TRBJ2-7, the full variable domain reads ETGVTQSPTHLIKTRGQQVTLRCSSQSGHNTVSWYQQALGQGPQFIFQYYREEENGRGNFPPRFSGLQFPNYSSELNVNALELDDSALYLCASSLSAVSYEQYFGPGTRLTVT.

The V and J genes are TRBV14 and TRBJ1-1, with D possibly being TRBD1 (5 bases). CDR1 is SGHDN, CDR2 FVKESK, per germline. Trimming shortened V by 4 bases and J by 1 base, and 7 bases separated the two germline ends. CDR3 length: 13 amino acids. The chain's CDR3 is CASSRGQNTEAFF. For the CDR3, the DNA is TGTGCCAGCAGCCGGGGCCAGAACACTGAAGCTTTCTTT.